The 20 T cell receptor beta chains below all came from one sample that was sequenced in a study of blood T cell repertoires in COVID-19. Sequencing was performed with immunoSEQ multiplex PCR; in TCRdb, only in-frame clones are kept and a portion is missing. Here the sample spans about 110,000 clones, around 74% being singletons. What was sequenced was peripheral blood. Receptors originate from a woman in her seventies with acute or convalescent COVID-19.

Only a few counts were recorded for this clone. The V gene is TRBV24-1, the J gene TRBJ1-5; 11 bases line up with TRBD1. The CDR3 spans 16 residues. Germline loops: CDR1 KGHDR, CDR2 SFDVKD. J was trimmed by 7 bases and V by 3 bases; bases with no gene match: 7. CDR3 nucleotide sequence: TGTGCCACCAGTGATGGAGGACAGGGGGCAGGGCAGCCCCAGCATTTT. Amino acid sequence: CATSDGGQGAGQPQHF.

J is TRBJ2-1 and V is TRBV6-5, with a weak D call TRBD2 (7 bases). CDR3 size: 14 residues. Germline lookup yields CDR1 MNHEY and CDR2 SVGAGI. The ends were cut back, 7 bases at V and 7 bases at J, with 17 bases in the middle. Here the CDR3 reads CASNRGGLGNEQFF. In DNA, the CDR3 is TGTGCCAGCAACCGCGGGGGCCTCGGAAATGAGCAGTTCTTC.

The gene calls are TRBV6-1 and TRBJ2-5; D call uncertain. In germline, CDR1 is MNHNS, CDR2 SASEGT. CDR3 length equals 12 residues. V dropped 3 bases and J dropped 2 bases, with 4 bases sitting between them. The CDR3 nucleotides read TGTGCCAGCAGTGAGTTACAAGAGACCCAGTACTTC. Translation gives CASSELQETQYF.

The rearrangement links TRBV6-1 to TRBJ2-6, with TRBD2 as a possible D gene (7 bases). This CDR3 contains 18 residues. CDR1 MNHNS and CDR2 SASEGT come from the germline V gene. With 7 bases removed from V and 2 bases from J, the gap between germline ends came to 21 bases. The CDR3: CASTEGGGRVPGANVLTF. The CDR3 DNA reads as TGTGCCAGCACTGAGGGGGGGGGCAGGGTTCCTGGGGCCAACGTCCTGACTTTC.

The V and J genes are TRBV10-2 and TRBJ2-7, with 9 bases matching TRBD1. Trimming removed 3 bases from V and 0 bases from J; junction bases left unmatched: 6. This CDR3 spans 16 amino acids. Germline assignment: CDR1 WSHSY and CDR2 SAAADI. The CDR3 DNA is TGCGCCAGCAGTGAATCCGGGACAGGGTACTCCTACGAGCAGTACTTC. Translation gives CASSESGTGYSYEQYF.

The rearrangement links TRBV19 to TRBJ2-7; a weak D match, TRBD2 (5 bases). The CDR3 is 12 amino acids. Germline CDR1 is LNHDA and CDR2 is SQIVND (reference sequence). Between the trimmed V and J ends, which lost 4 bases and 6 bases, there was a span of 10 bases. The DNA of the CDR3 is TGTGCCAGTAGTACCGGACTTCGCGAGCAGTACTTC. Translation gives CASSTGLREQYF.

For this clone: One junction end disagrees with the germline gene, perhaps due to a read error. The rearrangement joins TRBV30 to TRBJ2-7, with D possibly TRBD1 on 6 matching bases. CDR3 length: 13 residues. From germline, CDR1 is GTSNPN and CDR2 SVGIG (reference sequence). The CDR3 sequence is CAWSDSRQARFDF. The DNA for the CDR3 is TGTGCCTGGAGCGACTCTCGACAGGCCCGGTTTGACTTC.

The V gene is TRBV9, the J gene TRBJ1-1; 7 nucleotides agree with TRBD1. Germline V lookup: CDR1 SGDLS, CDR2 YYNGEE. Trimming cost V 0 bases and J 3 bases; bases outside gene matches: 8. CDR3 size: 16 residues. The CDR3, as DNA: TGTGCCAGCAGCGTAGGGGAAGGGGGCAGGGACACTGAAGCTTTCTTT. This encodes CASSVGEGGRDTEAFF.

In this sample, this clone turned up a few times. V and J are TRBV6-5 and TRBJ1-1; 9 bases agree with TRBD1. CDR3 length equals 16 residues. V shed 2 bases and J 1 base; nucleotides not matched to a gene: 5. Germline CDR1 reads MNHEY; CDR2 reads SVGAGI. The CDR3 region has the DNA TGTGCCAGCAGTTACGGGTCGGGACAGGGGAACACTGAAGCTTTCTTT. This sequence encodes CASSYGSGQGNTEAFF.

The J gene is TRBJ1-5, the V gene TRBV19; D may be TRBD1 (5 bases). In germline, CDR1 is LNHDA, CDR2 SQIVND (reference sequence). V was cut by 7 bases and J by 4 bases, with 11 bases left in between. CDR3 length: 13 residues. CDR3 nucleotides: TGTGCCAGTACGGGCGACAGAAATCAGCCCCAGCATTTT. Amino acids: CASTGDRNQPQHF.

The DNA for the CDR3 is TGCGCCAGCAGCCATTCACACCTTACAGGTAATCAGCCCCAGCATTTT. As protein: CASSHSHLTGNQPQHF. The rearrangement uses TRBV4-1 and TRBJ1-5; weak D call: TRBD1 (5 bases). There are 16 residues in the CDR3. Trimming left V 3 bases short and J 4 bases short, with 16 bases between. CDR1 and CDR2 (germline): MGHRA, YSYEKL.

V and J are TRBV7-9 and TRBJ2-7, with 9 bases fitting TRBD1. The CDR3 spans 15 residues. J was trimmed by 1 base and V by 3 bases; bases with no gene match: 4. Germline V gene sequence: CDR1 SEHNR, CDR2 FQNEAQ (reference sequence). The chain's CDR3 is CASSFGTGRSYEQYF. As DNA, the CDR3 is TGTGCCAGCAGCTTTGGGACAGGGAGGTCCTACGAGCAGTACTTC.

This clone came up once. The DNA is omitted, as the CDR3 cannot be located on it reliably, and the CDR3 follows TCRdb's listing. The chain uses TRBV5-1 and TRBJ1-4; the table names TRBD1, a call not compared with the DNA. Germline values: CDR1 SGHRS, CDR2 YFSETQ. Ends included, the CDR3 has 14 residues. The CDR3 is CASSFGQGNEKLFF.

CDR3 nucleotide sequence: TGCGCCAGCAGCCAGGCAGGTGTTGGGTTTGGAAACACCATATATTTT. It codes for CASSQAGVGFGNTIYF. The V gene is TRBV4-1, the J gene TRBJ1-3; D unresolved. The length of the CDR3 is 16 residues. Germline-derived CDR1 and CDR2 are MGHRA and YSYEKL. V lost 3 bases and J 3 bases, leaving 15 bases between the germline ends.

The chain combines TRBV7-9 with TRBJ1-6; D gene ambiguous. The V end was cut by 2 bases, the J end by 5 bases, with 10 bases between. Germline assignment: CDR1 SEHNR and CDR2 FQNEAQ (reference sequence). This CDR3 region has 15 residues. CDR3 nucleotide sequence: TGTGCCAGCAGCTTAAGGCAGAGCGATAATTCACCCCTCCACTTT. Its protein product is CASSLRQSDNSPLHF.

The V call is TRBV7-7, the J call TRBJ2-5; 8 bases map to TRBD1. The ends lost 5 bases at V and 3 bases at J; junction bases unmatched: 8. Germline CDR1 is SSHAT and CDR2 is FNYEAQ (reference sequence). The CDR3 has 15 residues. The CDR3, as DNA: TGTGCCAGCAGCAAGTATTACAGGGGGGAAGAGACCCAGTACTTC. This encodes CASSKYYRGEETQYF. The whole variable domain, filled in from reference TRBV7-7 and TRBJ2-5, reads GAGVSQSPRYKVTKRGQDVTLRCDPISSHATLYWYQQALGQGPEFLTYFNYEAQPDKSGLPSDRFSAERPEGSISTLTIQRTEQRDSAMYRCASSKYYRGEETQYFGPGTRLLVL.

This clone was counted once. CDR3 residues: CASSQRNDRTAYLYGYTF. For the CDR3, the DNA is TGTGCCAGCAGCCAACGAAACGACAGGACCGCCTACCTATATGGCTACACCTTC. The gene calls are TRBV28 and TRBJ1-2, with D perhaps TRBD1 (6 bases). The CDR3 is 18 amino acids. Between the trimmed V and J ends, which lost 6 bases and 5 bases, there was a span of 28 bases. From germline, CDR1 is MDHEN and CDR2 SYDVKM.

The chain uses TRBV10-1 and TRBJ2-3; 9 bases line up with TRBD1. Trimming removed 3 bases from V and 5 bases from J; junction bases left unmatched: 9. The CDR3 has 16 residues. The germline gives CDR1 WNHNN, CDR2 SYGVQD (reference sequence). The CDR3 DNA reads TGCGCCAGCAGTGACCCGACAGGGGGGAAAGGAGATACGCAGTATTTT. It specifies CASSDPTGGKGDTQYF.

With regard to this clone: Other DNA variants within this sample encode the same CDR3. This rearrangement joins TRBV3-1 (or the pseudogene TRBV3-2) to TRBJ1-2; no firm D call. Trimming pared 4 bases from V and 5 bases from J, leaving 5 bases between. The CDR3 is made up of 11 amino acids. From germline, CDR1 is LGHDT and CDR2 YNNKEL (reference sequence). As DNA, the CDR3 is TGTGCCAGCAGCCGAGGGTATGGCTACACCTTC. As protein: CASSRGYGYTF.

The J gene is TRBJ2-3, the V gene TRBV7-2; D is unresolved. With 5 bases removed from V and 2 bases from J, the gap between germline ends came to 8 bases. The CDR3 spans 13 residues. Germline loops: CDR1 SGHTA, CDR2 FQGNSA. Here the CDR3 DNA reads TGTGCCAGCAGCGCTGGGCACACAGATACGCAGTATTTT. Translating gives CASSAGHTDTQYF.